Each of the 17 T cell receptor beta chains below was sequenced from the same sample in a study of T cells in localized non-small cell lung cancer. Assay: immunoSEQ multiplex PCR; the TCRdb copy retains only in-frame clones and omits some. The sample lists roughly 35,000 clones; approximately 89% were seen once. The sample here was peripheral blood, taken before any cancer treatment. All receptors derive from a woman between 40 and 69 years old with stage I lung adenocarcinoma.

The chain couples TRBV10-3 to TRBJ1-5, with TRBD1 matching 8 bases. Germline V gene sequence: CDR1 ENHRY, CDR2 SYGVKD. The CDR3 is 14 amino acids. J gave up 6 bases and V 6 bases, and 7 bases lay outside the gene matches. The CDR3 sequence: CAISPQQGVQPQHF. Written as DNA, the CDR3 is TGTGCCATCAGCCCTCAACAGGGGGTTCAGCCCCAGCATTTT.

The gene calls are TRBV9 and TRBJ1-1, with TRBD1 matching 7 bases. The V gene's germline CDR1 is SGDLS and CDR2 YYNGEE. This CDR3 has 15 residues. Trimming removed 0 bases from V and 8 bases from J; junction bases left unmatched: 10. CDR3: CASSVAPRQGEEAFF. The CDR3 DNA is TGTGCCAGCAGCGTAGCCCCGCGACAGGGTGAAGAAGCTTTCTTT.

This sequence joins TRBV5-1 and TRBJ1-4; possible D gene TRBD1, 5 bases. Germline V gene lookup returns CDR1 SGHRS and CDR2 YFSETQ. V was cut by 0 bases and J by 6 bases, with 9 bases left in between. There are 14 residues in the CDR3. The CDR3 here is CASSLEGTHEKLFF. The CDR3, as DNA: TGCGCCAGCAGCTTGGAAGGGACGCATGAAAAACTGTTTTTT. The whole variable domain, filled in from reference TRBV5-1 and TRBJ1-4, reads KAGVTQTPRYLIKTRGQQVTLSCSPISGHRSVSWYQQTPGQGLQFLFEYFSETQRNKGNFPGRFSGRQFSNSRSEMNVSTLELGDSALYLCASSLEGTHEKLFFGSGTQLSVL.

This clone was seen a few times. The genes are TRBV2 and TRBJ2-6; D unclear. Trimming stripped 6 bases from V and 2 bases from J, with 5 bases between. CDR1 SNHLY and CDR2 FYNNEI come from the germline V gene. This CDR3 is built from 13 residues. As DNA, the CDR3 is TGTGCCAGCAGGACCCCTGGGGCCAACGTCCTGACTTTC. It codes for CASRTPGANVLTF.

This rearrangement joins TRBV27 to TRBJ1-2, with 7 bases aligning to TRBD1. The germline V gene has CDR1 MNHEY and CDR2 SMNVEV (reference sequence). Unmatched junction bases numbered 11, after V lost 5 bases and J lost 5 bases. This CDR3 spans 15 amino acids. CDR3 in amino acids: CASSPGTALGYGYTF. For the CDR3, the DNA is TGTGCCAGCAGTCCCGGGACAGCCTTGGGGTATGGCTACACCTTC.

V usage is TRBV18 and J usage is TRBJ1-1; tentatively, D is TRBD1 (5 bases). V was pared by 3 bases and J by 7 bases, with 12 bases between. There are 13 residues in the CDR3. Germline V gene lookup returns CDR1 KGHSH and CDR2 LQKENI. The CDR3 nucleotides read TGTGCCAGCTCACCTCCGGGACGGGTTGAAGCTTTCTTT. Translated: CASSPPGRVEAFF. Together with reference TRBV18 and TRBJ1-1, the CDR3 gives the full variable domain: NAGVMQNPRHLVRRRGQEARLRCSPMKGHSHVYWYRQLPEEGLKFMVYLQKENIIDESGMPKERFSAEFPKEGPSILRIQQVVRGDSAAYFCASSPPGRVEAFFGQGTRLTVV.

The rearrangement links TRBV6-1 to TRBJ2-7; no clear D gene. This CDR3 spans 12 amino acids. Germline lookup yields CDR1 MNHNS and CDR2 SASEGT. Trimming stripped 5 bases from V and 0 bases from J, with 5 bases between. For the CDR3, the DNA is TGTGCCAGCAGTCACGGCTCCTACGAGCAGTACTTC. Translated, it gives CASSHGSYEQYF.

The sample holds one count of this clone. V is TRBV6-6 and J is TRBJ2-7; no firm D call. This CDR3 has 15 residues. V lost 0 bases to trimming and J lost 4 bases, with 13 bases between them. Looked up from germline, CDR1 is MNHNY and CDR2 is SVGAGI (reference sequence). CDR3 region: CASSYSRSGGYEQYF. The CDR3 region has the DNA TGTGCCAGCAGTTACTCTCGCTCAGGCGGATACGAGCAGTACTTC.

This clone occurred a few times. J is TRBJ1-5 and V is TRBV6-6; TRBD1 is a possible D gene (6 bases). The germline V and J ends were trimmed by 11 bases and 1 base, with 12 bases remaining between them. The CDR3 length is 13 residues. Germline V gene sequence: CDR1 MNHNY, CDR2 SVGAGI (reference sequence). The DNA of the CDR3 is TGTGCCGTGGGGGGCGAGAGCAATCAGCCCCAGCATTTT. Translated: CAVGGESNQPQHF.

This rearrangement joins TRBV4-1 to TRBJ1-1; possibly TRBD1 for D (6 bases). There are 16 residues in the CDR3. V was cut by 1 base and J by 0 bases, with 12 bases left in between. CDR1 and CDR2 from the germline V gene are MGHRA and YSYEKL. The CDR3 nucleotides are TGCGCCAGCAGCCAAGGCCGCCCAGGGGTGAACACTGAAGCTTTCTTT. Translated, it gives CASSQGRPGVNTEAFF.

This clone was detected only once. The chain carries TRBV10-3 and TRBJ2-1, with no clear D. V dropped 1 base and J dropped 1 base, with 17 bases sitting between them. CDR3 length: 18 residues. Germline V CDR1 and CDR2: ENHRY, SYGVKD. The CDR3 loop reads CAISEFPGGVGSYNEQFF. The CDR3 region has the DNA TGTGCCATCAGTGAGTTTCCCGGCGGCGTGGGGTCCTACAATGAGCAGTTCTTC.

This clone has only a few counts. The chain combines TRBV5-1 with TRBJ2-5; 10 bases are a match to TRBD1. V lost 7 bases and J lost 5; bases outside the gene matches: 11. Germline loops: CDR1 SGHRS, CDR2 YFSETQ. The length of the CDR3 is 15 residues. DNA of the CDR3: TGCGCCAGCGGCTCCGGGACAGGGGTGGGGGAGACCCAGTACTTC. Translated, it gives CASGSGTGVGETQYF.

The J gene is TRBJ2-5, the V gene TRBV7-8, with D possibly being TRBD1 (6 bases). Trimming pared 1 base from V and 2 bases from J, leaving 8 bases between. This CDR3 has 14 amino acids. Germline V gives CDR1 SGHVS, CDR2 FQNEAQ. The CDR3 nucleotides read TGTGCCAGCAGCTTAGTTACAGGGCAAGAGACCCAGTACTTC. Translated, it gives CASSLVTGQETQYF.

The genes are TRBV13 and TRBJ1-1, with 9 bases aligning to TRBD1. This CDR3 has 14 residues. V shed 6 bases and J 1 base; nucleotides not matched to a gene: 3. Germline V gene sequence: CDR1 PRHDT, CDR2 FYEKMQ (reference sequence). The CDR3 loop reads CASRTGGANTEAFF. The CDR3 DNA reads as TGTGCCAGCAGAACAGGGGGCGCGAACACTGAAGCTTTCTTT.

This CDR3 is CASSFPPHGTVGDEQFF. The CDR3 DNA follows: TGTGCCAGCAGCTTCCCCCCTCACGGGACAGTTGGTGATGAGCAGTTCTTC. This rearrangement joins TRBV7-9 to TRBJ2-1, with TRBD1 identical over 7 bases. Germline CDR1 reads SEHNR; CDR2 reads FQNEAQ (reference sequence). The CDR3 length is 17 residues. Trimming cost V 3 bases and J 8 bases; bases outside gene matches: 16.

V is TRBV7-2 and J is TRBJ1-3; D is ambiguous. The CDR3 loop spans 17 amino acids. Looked up from germline, CDR1 is SGHTA and CDR2 is FQGNSA. Trimming cost V 3 bases and J 1 base, with 16 bases left between them. The CDR3 region is CASSFRLGTGSGNTIYF. CDR3 DNA: TGTGCCAGCAGCTTTCGACTTGGCACGGGTTCTGGAAACACCATATATTTT.

This chain uses TRBV18 with TRBJ1-5, with 7 bases aligning to TRBD1. J lost 4 bases, V lost 3 bases, and 6 bases had no gene match. CDR3 length: 15 residues. Germline-derived CDR1 and CDR2 are KGHSH and LQKENI. CDR3 in DNA: TGTGCCAGCTCACCTGACAGGGTTGGGAATCAGCCCCAGCATTTT. It is translated as CASSPDRVGNQPQHF.